This T cell receptor (beta chain) was found in a study of T-cell memory formation after mild COVID-19. General observations from the study: The CD4+ clones that contracted clustered mainly within CM and EM, and the CD8+ clones concentrated in EMRA. That cross-reactive memory joined was suggested by some responding clones appearing in pre-infection memory. Day 15 to 85 contracting clones showed balanced CD4/CD8; later expanders leaned CD4+. Day 37-peaking second-wave clones had unconfirmed SARS-CoV-2 specificity.

This clonotype turned up a few times. Its antigen is undetermined. Unmatched junction bases numbered 6, after V lost 2 bases and J lost 8 bases. Germline V CDR1 and CDR2: KGHSH, LQKENI. The length of the CDR3 is 14 residues. Each CDR3 protein is one row after TCRdb ran MiXCR on the 5' RACE reads. The sample carries almost 350,000 distinct CDR3 sequences, 20% recorded once. The chain recombines TRBV18 with TRBJ1-2, with TRBD1 identical over 9 bases. This receptor was taken from a young man who had mild COVID-19 (a few samples of this study predate the infection). Cell type and time point are not known. Sequenced: PBMCs or a T cell subset sorted from them (not recorded which). CDR3 nucleotide sequence: TGTGCCAGCTCACCAGAGGGACAGGGTTCGGGCTACACCTTC. Amino acids: CASSPEGQGSGYTF. The variable domain in full, with the rest retrieved from reference TRBV18 and TRBJ1-2, is NAGVMQNPRHLVRRRGQEARLRCSPMKGHSHVYWYRQLPEEGLKFMVYLQKENIIDESGMPKERFSAEFPKEGPSILRIQQVVRGDSAAYFCASSPEGQGSGYTFGSGTRLTVV.